Listed here are 18 T cell receptor beta chains from one sample, sequenced in a study of blood T cell repertoires in COVID-19. TCRdb's copy holds only in-frame clones and misses some; the assay was immunoSEQ multiplex PCR. The profile shows over 150,000 clones, about 83% of them singletons. The sequencing sample was made of peripheral blood. The receptors come from a man aged 55 to 70 with acute or convalescent COVID-19.

This clone was detected only once. V and J are TRBV9 and TRBJ1-1; D not certain. Germline V CDR1 and CDR2: SGDLS, YYNGEE. V lost 3 bases and J 1 base, leaving 13 bases between the germline ends. CDR3 length: 15 residues. The chain's CDR3 is CASSAKGGRNTEAFF. The DNA of the CDR3 is TGTGCCAGCAGCGCTAAGGGAGGGAGGAACACTGAAGCTTTCTTT.

A single count supports this clone. This CDR3 reads CASSTPGQDSYEQYF. The CDR3 nucleotides are TGTGCCAGCAGCACCCCGGGACAGGACTCCTACGAGCAGTACTTC. V gene TRBV3-1 (or the pseudogene TRBV3-2) combines with J gene TRBJ2-7; 8 positions agree with TRBD1. The V gene's germline CDR1 is LGHDT and CDR2 YNNKEL (reference sequence). V dropped 5 bases and J dropped 0; count of bases not matched to a gene: 6. The CDR3 is made up of 15 amino acids.

The chain has TRBV10-3 and TRBJ1-2, with a weak D call TRBD1 (6 bases). The CDR3 is 13 amino acids. V shed 11 bases and J shed 2 bases, with 15 bases lying between them. Looked up from germline, CDR1 is ENHRY and CDR2 is SYGVKD. CDR3 sequence: CAAGDNENYGYTF. Written as DNA, the CDR3 is TGTGCCGCGGGGGACAATGAAAACTATGGCTACACCTTC.

This clone was counted many times. The genes are TRBV10-2 and TRBJ2-2; TRBD2 matches 13 bases. Germline CDR1 WSHSY, CDR2 SAAADI. V lost 6 bases and J lost 7; bases outside the gene matches: 5. This CDR3 is 15 amino acids long. Here the CDR3 DNA reads TGCGCCAGCAGACTAGCGGGGGGGAATATCGGGGAGCTGTTTTTT. Protein sequence: CASRLAGGNIGELFF.

The genes are TRBV7-8 and TRBJ2-3; 9 bases fit TRBD2. Germline loops: CDR1 SGHVS, CDR2 FQNEAQ. V dropped 5 bases and J dropped 6; count of bases not matched to a gene: 15. The CDR3 sequence is 17 residues long. The CDR3, as DNA: TGTGCCAGCAGCGTCAGATGGGGGCGGGGGGGCCGTGATACGCAGTATTTT. Protein product: CASSVRWGRGGRDTQYF.

This sequence joins TRBV12-5 and TRBJ2-3; TRBD1 agrees at 7 bases. The V gene's germline CDR1 is LGHNT and CDR2 FRNRAP. The V and J ends lost 7 bases and 1 base, in that order; junction bases with no gene match: 8. The length of the CDR3 is 15 residues. CDR3 in DNA: TGTGCTAGTGCCCCCGGACAGGAACGCACAGATACGCAGTATTTT. It specifies CASAPGQERTDTQYF.

This clone was seen ten or more times. The chain employs TRBV10-1 and TRBJ1-2; TRBD1 matches at 12 bases. Trimming took 6 bases from V and 6 from J; bases not matched to a gene: 8. This CDR3 comprises 15 residues. From germline, CDR1 is WNHNN and CDR2 SYGVQD (reference sequence). CDR3 sequence (DNA): TGCGCCAGCAGCTTATCCGGGACAGGGGGCGATGGCTACACCTTC. It codes for CASSLSGTGGDGYTF.

The chain recombines TRBV19 with TRBJ1-2; D call uncertain. CDR1 is LNHDA and CDR2 is SQIVND in the germline V gene (reference sequence). CDR3 size: 13 residues. V was cut by 4 bases and J by 8 bases, with 14 bases left in between. The CDR3 reads CASSRTPEGGYTF. In DNA form, the CDR3 reads TGTGCCAGTAGTAGGACCCCGGAGGGCGGCTACACCTTC.

This chain connects TRBV4-1 to TRBJ1-2, with a weak D call TRBD1 (5 bases). Germline V lookup: CDR1 MGHRA, CDR2 YSYEKL. CDR3 length: 15 amino acids. Trimming stripped 0 bases from V and 4 bases from J, with 12 bases between. The CDR3 bases are TGCGCCAGCAGCCAAGATTGGGGCAACGTCTATGGCTACACCTTC. It codes for CASSQDWGNVYGYTF.

This chain links TRBV2 with TRBJ1-5; 8 bases are shared with TRBD1. The CDR3 has 12 amino acids. Germline V gives CDR1 SNHLY, CDR2 FYNNEI. The V gene end was trimmed by 8 bases and the J gene end by 5 bases; junction bases not matched to a gene: 2. For the CDR3, the DNA is TGTGCCAGCGACAGGGGCGATCAGCCCCAGCATTTT. This encodes CASDRGDQPQHF.

This clone came up a few times. V and J are TRBV6-5 and TRBJ1-1; 9 bases map to TRBD1. This CDR3 comprises 15 residues. Trimming removed 2 bases from V and 10 bases from J; junction bases left unmatched: 11. Germline V gives CDR1 MNHEY, CDR2 SVGAGI. The CDR3 loop is CASSYPGQGRFVAFF. In nucleotides, the CDR3 is TGTGCCAGCAGTTACCCGGGACAGGGACGATTCGTAGCTTTCTTT.

The J gene is TRBJ2-7, the V gene TRBV11-2; possibly TRBD2 for D (5 bases). The germline V gene encodes CDR1 SGHAT and CDR2 FQNNGV. The ends were cut back, 0 bases at V and 6 bases at J, with 15 bases in the middle. The CDR3 extends over 15 amino acids. The CDR3 DNA sequence: TGTGCCAGCAGCTTAGAGAGTGGGGTAGGGAGCGAGCAGTACTTC. Protein: CASSLESGVGSEQYF.

This clone was seen a handful of times. V and J are TRBV10-2 and TRBJ1-1; D not certain. Per the germline V gene, CDR1 is WSHSY and CDR2 is SAAADI. The CDR3 spans 12 residues. V was clipped by 7 bases and J by 1 base, with 7 bases between them. CDR3 in amino acids: CASTPGNTEAFF. The CDR3 coding sequence is TGCGCCAGCACTCCAGGGAACACTGAAGCTTTCTTT.

The gene calls are TRBV9 and TRBJ2-1; the match to TRBD2 covers 10 bases. The CDR3 sequence is 17 residues long. V dropped 2 bases and J dropped 2; count of bases not matched to a gene: 7. Germline CDR1 SGDLS, CDR2 YYNGEE. DNA for the CDR3: TGTGCCAGCAGCGTCACTAGCGGGGTCCTACCCTACAATGAGCAGTTCTTC. Translating it yields CASSVTSGVLPYNEQFF.

The chain couples TRBV28 to TRBJ2-7, with 7 bases identical to TRBD1. Unmatched junction bases numbered 7, after V lost 2 bases and J lost 3 bases. The CDR3 extends over 15 amino acids. Germline loops: CDR1 MDHEN, CDR2 SYDVKM. The CDR3 DNA follows: TGTGCCAGCAGTTTAAAGTACAGGGGCGTCTACGAGCAGTACTTC. Amino acid sequence: CASSLKYRGVYEQYF.

This rearrangement joins TRBV11-2 to TRBJ2-1, with D possibly being TRBD1 (5 bases). The CDR3 has 13 amino acids. Germline V gene data show CDR1 as SGHAT and CDR2 as FQNNGV. Between the trimmed V and J ends, which lost 5 bases and 5 bases, there was a span of 10 bases. The CDR3 loop is CASSQGHNNEQFF. CDR3 in DNA: TGTGCCAGCAGCCAAGGACACAACAATGAGCAGTTCTTC.

The V and J genes are TRBV3-1 (or the pseudogene TRBV3-2) and TRBJ1-6; D gene uncertain. V lost 1 base and J lost 16, with 17 bases in between. Germline V gene sequence: CDR1 LGHDT, CDR2 YNNKEL (reference sequence). The CDR3 consists of 14 residues. This CDR3 is CASSQVVGQDRLHF. CDR3 nucleotides: TGTGCCAGCAGCCAAGTTGTTGGGCAGGATAGACTCCACTTT.

The chain has TRBV10-3 and TRBJ2-1, with 10 bases identical to TRBD2. Germline CDR1 reads ENHRY; CDR2 reads SYGVKD. Trimming removed 0 bases from V and 4 bases from J; junction bases left unmatched: 3. The CDR3 is 16 residues long. The CDR3 protein is CAISESAGGRYNEQFF. The DNA for the CDR3 is TGTGCCATCAGTGAGTCAGCGGGGGGGAGGTACAATGAGCAGTTCTTC.